This T cell receptor beta chain was obtained from a study of T cells in Graves' hyperthyroidism and ophthalmopathy. Amplified regions were TCR beta CDR3 sequences from RNA transcripts. HTBI primers drove first-round RT-PCR of the TCR CDR3. Via MiXCR, TCRdb re-called the multiplex PCR reads, giving one row per CDR3 protein. This table has a few hundred thousand distinct CDR3 sequences, around 20% appearing once. A note on this clonotype: The junction departs from the called germline gene at one end, perhaps through a read error.

In germline, CDR1 is SGHAT, CDR2 FQNNGV. The CDR3 runs 13 residues. The TCR comes from a woman between 50 and 59 years old with Graves' hyperthyroidism. Sequences were obtained from blood. The chain uses TRBV11-2 and TRBJ2-2; a weak D match, TRBD1 (5 bases). CDR3 DNA: TGTGCCAGCAGCTTAGATCGTGGCAGGGAACTGTTTTTT. Translating it yields CASSLDRGRELFF.